The rows below give T cell receptor beta chains drawn from one sample of a study of PD-1 blockade in classical Hodgkin lymphoma. Here immunoSEQ multiplex PCR was the method, and the copy in TCRdb shows in-frame clones only, minus some. The sample holds tens of thousands of clones, nearly 95% seen once. The sequenced sample consisted of peripheral blood mononuclear cells (PBMCs). All receptors derive from a human donor with classical Hodgkin lymphoma. The conserved cysteine and the conserved F or W are not part of the CDR3 here. For some rows the clone size is stated as once, few or many, or as a class when expanded; others skip it.

V,size,length,J,CDR3
TRBV28,NA,11,TRBJ1-1,ASTYSRNTEAF
TRBV2,NA,13,TRBJ2-1,ASNRLAGGRHEQF
TRBV7-3,NA,15,TRBJ2-3,ASSSSPLGAGEDTQY
TRBV19,once,11,TRBJ2-4,ASGRTGANIQY
TRBV27,NA,13,TRBJ2-7,ASSLGQGGIYEQY
TRBV7-9,NA,15,TRBJ2-5,ASSLGLWTGVQETQY
TRBV2,NA,13,TRBJ1-4,ASSARTGSIEKLF
TRBV29-1,NA,10,TRBJ1-2,SVNRGGDGYT
TRBV6-5,NA,9,TRBJ2-2,ASSRTGELF
TRBV5-1,NA,16,TRBJ2-2,ASSSPGLAGSDTGELF
TRBV5-4,NA,12,TRBJ2-7,ASSPPGQAYEQY
TRBV7-2,NA,13,TRBJ2-3,ASSLRGLRTDTQY
TRBV27,NA,12,TRBJ1-1,ASSPTGGRTEAF
TRBV2,NA,11,TRBJ1-2,ASTQDRAIGYT
TRBV7-2,NA,13,TRBJ2-7,ASSSNQGAYVEQY
TRBV10-3,NA,12,TRBJ2-2,AISDRRISGELF
TRBV7-6,NA,10,TRBJ2-7,ASSGSTYEQY
TRBV10-2,NA,14,TRBJ1-5,ASSESRRWGGVAQH
TRBV10-1,few,12,TRBJ2-2,ASSRGGVTGELF
TRBV6-6,NA,10,TRBJ1-1,ASSYGVREAF
TRBV19,NA,12,TRBJ1-3,ASEGWLSGNTIY
TRBV2,few,12,TRBJ1-2,ASRGGQQLRGYT
TRBV12-5,NA,12,TRBJ2-3,ASGLGSSTDTQY
TRBV28,NA,11,TRBJ1-2,ASRPGTVYGYT
TRBV7-8,once,13,TRBJ1-3,ASSLGQGAGNTIY
TRBV30,NA,13,TRBJ2-2,AWRLTRRNTGELF
TRBV5-8,once,11,TRBJ1-5,ASSFGGRQPQH
TRBV19,NA,14,TRBJ1-5,ASSTRSGRGNQPQH
TRBV28,NA,11,TRBJ1-3,ASSFGAGNTIY
TRBV9,NA,12,TRBJ2-1,ASSSSGIYNEQF
TRBV9,NA,12,TRBJ1-1,ASSVEFLGTEAF
TRBV7-8,NA,15,TRBJ1-2,ASSLGTGTGRRYGYT
TRBV19,NA,15,TRBJ2-3,ASSIVFVGDRADTQY
TRBV5-1,few,11,TRBJ1-2,ASSFGAAYGYT
TRBV7-7,NA,11,TRBJ2-5,ASSRGFQETQY
TRBV7-2,NA,13,TRBJ2-1,ASSFGTSGSNEQF
TRBV5-1,once,12,TRBJ2-7,ASSLDGGGYEQY
TRBV27,NA,15,TRBJ2-1,ASCGTGTSGSHNEQF
TRBV6-1,NA,13,TRBJ1-1,ASSVDPTGGTEAF
TRBV21-1,NA,13,TRBJ1-2,ASSKGLGRGNGYT
TRBV6-1,NA,12,TRBJ2-1,ASRSSREGFEQF
TRBV6-6,NA,14,TRBJ2-7,ASSYSGTGGSYEQY
TRBV11-2,NA,13,TRBJ1-2,ASSSDRGVNYGYT
TRBV15,NA,12,TRBJ2-7,ATSKRTSVHEQY
TRBV19,once,13,TRBJ2-1,ASSIASVSYNEQF
TRBV7-2,NA,13,TRBJ2-7,ASSFSGRATYEQY
TRBV7-6,NA,16,TRBJ2-6,ASSLNGAALVKANVLT
TRBV27,NA,11,TRBJ2-2,ASSLLGAGELF